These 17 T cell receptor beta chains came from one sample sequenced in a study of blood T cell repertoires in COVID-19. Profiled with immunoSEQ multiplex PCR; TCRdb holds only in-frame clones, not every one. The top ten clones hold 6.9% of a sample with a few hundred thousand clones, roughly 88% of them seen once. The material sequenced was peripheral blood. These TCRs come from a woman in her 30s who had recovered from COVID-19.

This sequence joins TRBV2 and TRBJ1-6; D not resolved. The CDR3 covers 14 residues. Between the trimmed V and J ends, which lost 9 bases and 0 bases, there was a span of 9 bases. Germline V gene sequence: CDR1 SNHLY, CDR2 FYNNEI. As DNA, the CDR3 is TGTGCCAGTTCGCCCAGCTCCTATAATTCACCCCTCCACTTT. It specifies CASSPSSYNSPLHF.

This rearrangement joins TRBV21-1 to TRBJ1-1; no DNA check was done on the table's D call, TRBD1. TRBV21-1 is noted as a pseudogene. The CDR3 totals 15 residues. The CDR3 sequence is CASSRCQVDNTEAFF. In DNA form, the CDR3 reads TGTGCCAGCAGCAGGTGCCAGGTTGACAACACTGAAGCTTTCTTT.

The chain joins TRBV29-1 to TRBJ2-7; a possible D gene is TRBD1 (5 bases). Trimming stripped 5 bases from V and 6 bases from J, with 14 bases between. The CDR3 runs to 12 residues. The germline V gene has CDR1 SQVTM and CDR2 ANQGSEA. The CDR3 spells CSVLTEPPEQYF. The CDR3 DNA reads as TGCAGCGTTCTGACAGAGCCCCCCGAGCAGTACTTC.

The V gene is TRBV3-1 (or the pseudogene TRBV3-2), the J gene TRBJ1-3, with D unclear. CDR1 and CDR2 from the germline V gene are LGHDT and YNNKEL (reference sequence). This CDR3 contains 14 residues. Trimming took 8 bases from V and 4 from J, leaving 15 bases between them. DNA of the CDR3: TGTGCCAGCTGGAACGAGGGTTCCGGAAACACCATATATTTT. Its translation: CASWNEGSGNTIYF.

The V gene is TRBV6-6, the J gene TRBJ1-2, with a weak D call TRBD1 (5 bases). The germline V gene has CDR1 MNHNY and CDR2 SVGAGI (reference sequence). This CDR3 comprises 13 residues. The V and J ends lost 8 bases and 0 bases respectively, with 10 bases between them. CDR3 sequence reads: CASPGGANYGYTF. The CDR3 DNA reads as TGTGCCAGCCCCGGGGGGGCTAACTATGGCTACACCTTC.

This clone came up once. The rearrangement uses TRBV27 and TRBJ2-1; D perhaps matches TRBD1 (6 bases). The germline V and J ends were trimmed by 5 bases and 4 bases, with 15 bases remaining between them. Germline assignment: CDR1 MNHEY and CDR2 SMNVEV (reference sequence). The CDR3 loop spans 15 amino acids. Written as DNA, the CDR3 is TGTGCCAGCAGTATGACACTGGGGACATACAATGAGCAGTTCTTC. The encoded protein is CASSMTLGTYNEQFF.

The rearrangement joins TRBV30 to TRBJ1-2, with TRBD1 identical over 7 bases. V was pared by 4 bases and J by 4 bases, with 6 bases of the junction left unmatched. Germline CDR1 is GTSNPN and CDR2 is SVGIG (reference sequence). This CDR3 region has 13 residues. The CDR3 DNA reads TGTGCCTGGATTCCGACAGGGACCTATGGCTACACCTTC. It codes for CAWIPTGTYGYTF.

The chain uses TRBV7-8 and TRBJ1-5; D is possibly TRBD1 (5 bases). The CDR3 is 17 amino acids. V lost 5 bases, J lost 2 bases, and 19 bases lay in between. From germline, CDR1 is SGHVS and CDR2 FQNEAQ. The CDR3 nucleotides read TGTGCCAGCAGCCTGGGGCTTTTGAAGGTCGGCAATCAGCCCCAGCATTTT. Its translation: CASSLGLLKVGNQPQHF.

This CDR3 reads CASSPGGGAGAQETQYF. CDR3 coding DNA: TGCGCCAGCAGCCCGGGCGGGGGCGCGGGGGCGCAAGAGACCCAGTACTTC. The rearrangement uses TRBV5-1 and TRBJ2-5; D may be TRBD2 (7 bases). Germline CDR1 is SGHRS and CDR2 is YFSETQ. The CDR3 extends over 17 amino acids. Trimming pared 4 bases from V and 2 bases from J, leaving 21 bases between.

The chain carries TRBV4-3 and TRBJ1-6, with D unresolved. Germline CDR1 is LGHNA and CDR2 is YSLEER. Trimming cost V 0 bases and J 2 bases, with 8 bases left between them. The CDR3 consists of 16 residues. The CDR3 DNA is TGCGCCAGCAGCCAAGATCTTACAGCCTATAATTCACCCCTCCACTTT. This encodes CASSQDLTAYNSPLHF.

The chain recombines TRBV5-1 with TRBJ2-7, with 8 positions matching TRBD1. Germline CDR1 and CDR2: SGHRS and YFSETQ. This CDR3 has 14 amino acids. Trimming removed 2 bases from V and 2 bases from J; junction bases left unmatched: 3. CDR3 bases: TGCGCCAGCAGCTTCGGACAGGGCACCTACGAGCAGTACTTC. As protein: CASSFGQGTYEQYF.

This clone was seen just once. CDR3 DNA sequence: TGTGCCAGCAGCGTGAGTTACGAGCAGTACTTC. Its protein is CASSVSYEQYF. This chain uses TRBV5-6 with TRBJ2-7; D is uncertain. This CDR3 contains 11 residues. Per the germline V gene, CDR1 is SGHDT and CDR2 is YYEEEE. V was clipped by 4 bases and J by 4 bases, with 6 bases between them.

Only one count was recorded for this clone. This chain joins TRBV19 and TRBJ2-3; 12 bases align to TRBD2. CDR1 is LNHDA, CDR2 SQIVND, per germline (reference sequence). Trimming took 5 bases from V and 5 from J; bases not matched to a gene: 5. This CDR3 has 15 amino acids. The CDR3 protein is CASSYLAGGQDTQYF. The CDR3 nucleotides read TGTGCCAGTAGTTATCTAGCGGGGGGGCAAGATACGCAGTATTTT.

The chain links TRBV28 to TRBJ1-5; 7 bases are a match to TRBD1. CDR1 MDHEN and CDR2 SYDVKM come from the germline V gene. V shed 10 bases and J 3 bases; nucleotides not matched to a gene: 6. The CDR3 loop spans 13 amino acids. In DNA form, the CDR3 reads TGTGCCATACAAAAGGGGGCCAATCAGCCCCAGCATTTT. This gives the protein CAIQKGANQPQHF.

DNA for the CDR3: TGTGCCAGCCAAGGACGGCGGGGGGGCTCTTTCGGAGAGACCCAGTACTTC. Translated, it gives CASQGRRGGSFGETQYF. The genes are TRBV3-1 (or the pseudogene TRBV3-2) and TRBJ2-5; 9 bases align to TRBD2. Germline CDR1 is LGHDT and CDR2 is YNNKEL (reference sequence). The CDR3 has 17 amino acids. J lost 4 bases, V lost 8 bases, and 17 bases had no gene match.

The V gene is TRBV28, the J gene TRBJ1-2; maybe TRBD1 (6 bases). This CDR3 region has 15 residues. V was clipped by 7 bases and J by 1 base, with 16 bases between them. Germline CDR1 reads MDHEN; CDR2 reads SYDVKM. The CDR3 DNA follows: TGTGCCAGCACGAGGCCAGGGGTGAATAACTATGGCTACACCTTC. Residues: CASTRPGVNNYGYTF.

CDR3 nucleotide sequence: TGTGCCAGCATGTCAGGGGGTGGGCACACTGAAGCTTTCTTT. Translation gives CASMSGGGHTEAFF. The genes are TRBV5-4 and TRBJ1-1; 7 bases fit TRBD1. The CDR3 extends over 14 amino acids. Germline V gene data show CDR1 as SGHNT and CDR2 as YYREEE (reference sequence). The ends lost 6 bases at V and 3 bases at J; junction bases unmatched: 8. The variable domain in full, with the rest retrieved from reference TRBV5-4 and TRBJ1-1, is ETGVTQSPTHLIKTRGQQVTLRCSSQSGHNTVSWYQQALGQGPQFIFQYYREEENGRGNFPPRFSGLQFPNYSSELNVNALELDDSALYLCASMSGGGHTEAFFGQGTRLTVV.